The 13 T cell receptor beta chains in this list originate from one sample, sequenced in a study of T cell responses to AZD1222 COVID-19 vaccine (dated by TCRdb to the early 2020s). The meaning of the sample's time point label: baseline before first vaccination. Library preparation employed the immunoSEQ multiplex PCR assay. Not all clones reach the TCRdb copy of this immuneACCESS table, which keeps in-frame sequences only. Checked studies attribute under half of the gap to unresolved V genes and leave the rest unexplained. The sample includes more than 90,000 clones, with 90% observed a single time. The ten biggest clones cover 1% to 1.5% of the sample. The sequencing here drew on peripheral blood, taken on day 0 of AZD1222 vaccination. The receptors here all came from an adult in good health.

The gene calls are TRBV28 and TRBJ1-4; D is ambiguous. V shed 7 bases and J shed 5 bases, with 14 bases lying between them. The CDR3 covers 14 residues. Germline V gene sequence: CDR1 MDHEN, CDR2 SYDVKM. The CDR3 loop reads CASTPTTLNEKLFF. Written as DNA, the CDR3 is TGTGCCAGCACTCCTACGACTCTAAATGAAAAACTGTTTTTT.

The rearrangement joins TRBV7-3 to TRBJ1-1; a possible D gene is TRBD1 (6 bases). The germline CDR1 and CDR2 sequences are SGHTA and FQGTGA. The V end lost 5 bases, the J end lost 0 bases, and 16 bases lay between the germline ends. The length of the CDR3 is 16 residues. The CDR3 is CASSPPRKGVNTEAFF. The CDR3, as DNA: TGTGCCAGCAGCCCCCCTCGCAAGGGGGTGAACACTGAAGCTTTCTTT. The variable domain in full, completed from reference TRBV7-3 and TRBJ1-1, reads GAGVSQTPSNKVTEKGKYVELRCDPISGHTALYWYRQSLGQGPEFLIYFQGTGAADDSGLPNDRFFAVRPEGSVSTLKIQRTERGDSAVYLCASSPPRKGVNTEAFFGQGTRLTVV.

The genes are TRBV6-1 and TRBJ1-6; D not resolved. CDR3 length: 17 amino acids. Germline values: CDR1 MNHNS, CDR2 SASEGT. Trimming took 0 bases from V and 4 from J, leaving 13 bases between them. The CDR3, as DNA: TGTGCCAGCAGTGAAGCCCCCTACCGGGGTTATAATTCACCCCTCCACTTT. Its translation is CASSEAPYRGYNSPLHF.

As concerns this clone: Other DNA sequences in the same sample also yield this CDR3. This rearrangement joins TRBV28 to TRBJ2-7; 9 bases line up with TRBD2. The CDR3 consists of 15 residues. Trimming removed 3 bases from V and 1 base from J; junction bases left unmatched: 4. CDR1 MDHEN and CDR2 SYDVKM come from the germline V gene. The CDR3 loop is CASSFPAGGSYEQYF. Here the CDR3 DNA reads TGTGCCAGCAGTTTCCCGGCGGGGGGGTCCTACGAGCAGTACTTC.

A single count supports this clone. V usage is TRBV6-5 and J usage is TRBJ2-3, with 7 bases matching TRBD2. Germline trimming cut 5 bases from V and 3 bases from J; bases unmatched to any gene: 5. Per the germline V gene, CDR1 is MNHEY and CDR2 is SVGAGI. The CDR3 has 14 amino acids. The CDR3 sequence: CASSRGEGTDTQYF. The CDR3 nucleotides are TGTGCCAGCAGTCGGGGGGAAGGGACAGATACGCAGTATTTT.

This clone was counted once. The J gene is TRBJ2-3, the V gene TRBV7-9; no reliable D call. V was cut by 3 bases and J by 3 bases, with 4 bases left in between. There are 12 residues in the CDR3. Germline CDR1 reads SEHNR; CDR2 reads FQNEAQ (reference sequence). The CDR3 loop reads CASSFRTDTQYF. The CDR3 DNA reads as TGTGCCAGCAGCTTCCGAACAGATACGCAGTATTTT.

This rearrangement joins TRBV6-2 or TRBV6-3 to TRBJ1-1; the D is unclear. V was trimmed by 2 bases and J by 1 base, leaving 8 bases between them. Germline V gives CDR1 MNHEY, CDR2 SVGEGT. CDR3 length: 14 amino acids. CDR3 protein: CASSYRRGNTEAFF. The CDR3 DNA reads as TGTGCCAGCAGTTACCGGCGGGGGAACACTGAAGCTTTCTTT.

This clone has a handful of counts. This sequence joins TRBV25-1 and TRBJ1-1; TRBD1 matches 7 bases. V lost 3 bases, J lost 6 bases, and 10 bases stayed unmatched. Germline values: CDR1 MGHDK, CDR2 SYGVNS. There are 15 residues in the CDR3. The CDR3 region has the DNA TGTGCCAGCAGTGATCGGGGCAGGGGGGCGGCTGAAGCTTTCTTT. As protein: CASSDRGRGAAEAFF. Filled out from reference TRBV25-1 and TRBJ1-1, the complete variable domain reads EADIYQTPRYLVIGTGKKITLECSQTMGHDKMYWYQQDPGMELHLIHYSYGVNSTEKGDLSSESTVSRIRTEHFPLTLESARPSHTSQYLCASSDRGRGAAEAFFGQGTRLTVV.

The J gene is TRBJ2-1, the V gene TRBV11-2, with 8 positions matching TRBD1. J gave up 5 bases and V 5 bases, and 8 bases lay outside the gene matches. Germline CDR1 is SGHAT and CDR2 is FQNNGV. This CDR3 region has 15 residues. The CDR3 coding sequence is TGTGCCAGCAGCCCGGGACAGGTATTTGACAATGAGCAGTTCTTC. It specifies CASSPGQVFDNEQFF.

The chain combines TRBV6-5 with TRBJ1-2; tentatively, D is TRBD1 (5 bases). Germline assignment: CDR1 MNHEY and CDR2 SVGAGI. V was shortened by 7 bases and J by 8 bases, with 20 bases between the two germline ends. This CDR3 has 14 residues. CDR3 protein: CASIRQGAKEGYTF. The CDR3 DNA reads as TGTGCCAGCATCCGTCAAGGGGCGAAGGAAGGCTACACCTTC.

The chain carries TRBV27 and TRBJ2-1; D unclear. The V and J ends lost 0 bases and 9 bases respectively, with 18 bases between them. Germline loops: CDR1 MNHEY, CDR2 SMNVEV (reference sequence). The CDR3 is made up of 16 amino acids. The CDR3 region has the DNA TGTGCCAGCAGTTTATCTTTTCTCGGCTCTAACGTTGAGCAGTTCTTC. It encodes CASSLSFLGSNVEQFF.

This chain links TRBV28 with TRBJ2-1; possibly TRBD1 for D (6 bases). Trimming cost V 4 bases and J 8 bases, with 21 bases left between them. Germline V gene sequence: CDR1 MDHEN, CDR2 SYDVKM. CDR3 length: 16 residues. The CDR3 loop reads CASSSSGTRLGDEQFF. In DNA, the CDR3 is TGTGCCAGCAGTTCCTCCGGGACACGCTTGGGGGATGAGCAGTTCTTC.

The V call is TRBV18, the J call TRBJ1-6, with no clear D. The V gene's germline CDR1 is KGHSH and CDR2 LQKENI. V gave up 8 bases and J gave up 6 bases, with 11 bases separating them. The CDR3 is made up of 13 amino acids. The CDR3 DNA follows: TGTGCCAGCACGACGGACCCTAATTCACCCCTCCACTTT. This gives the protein CASTTDPNSPLHF.